One and the same sample provided the 11 T cell receptor beta chains below, sequenced in a study of blood T cell repertoires in COVID-19. Sequencing used immunoSEQ multiplex PCR; TCRdb keeps in-frame clones, though not all of them. This sample has around 400,000 clones, with about 88% found just once. Source material: PBMCs or T cells enriched from blood (not recorded which). These receptors were obtained from a woman between 18 and 29 years old who had been exposed to COVID-19.

The chain has TRBV12-3 or TRBV12-4 and TRBJ2-7; no firm D call. CDR3 size: 13 residues. V dropped 1 base and J dropped 2 bases, with 6 bases sitting between them. The CDR3 spells CASSLEQTYEQYF. As DNA, the CDR3 is TGTGCCAGCAGTTTAGAACAGACCTACGAGCAGTACTTC.

In DNA, the CDR3 is TGTGCCAGCAGCCAAGCTCGCGGGGGGGCCGCGTATGAGCAGTTCTTC. This encodes CASSQARGGAAYEQFF. This rearrangement joins TRBV3-1 (or the pseudogene TRBV3-2) to TRBJ2-1; 9 bases line up with TRBD2. The CDR3 length is 16 residues. Germline lookup yields CDR1 LGHDT and CDR2 YNNKEL (reference sequence). J was trimmed by 8 bases and V by 1 base; bases with no gene match: 9.

The V gene is TRBV6-5, the J gene TRBJ2-1, with TRBD2 matching over 11 bases. Germline V gene sequence: CDR1 MNHEY, CDR2 SVGAGI. Trimming at V came to 2 bases and at J to 7 bases, leaving 4 bases not matched to a gene. The CDR3 is made up of 15 amino acids. The CDR3 loop is CASSYRGTSGNEQFF. CDR3 DNA sequence: TGTGCCAGCAGTTACAGAGGGACTAGCGGTAATGAGCAGTTCTTC.

V usage is TRBV11-3 and J usage is TRBJ2-2; the D gene is possibly TRBD2 (6 bases). The CDR3 consists of 16 residues. With 5 bases removed from V and 4 bases from J, the gap between germline ends came to 17 bases. The germline V gene has CDR1 SGHNT and CDR2 YENEEA. Here the CDR3 DNA reads TGTGCCAGCAGCCCCGGACTAAGCGGCGGCACCGGGGAGCTGTTTTTT. Translation gives CASSPGLSGGTGELFF.

The chain carries TRBV5-1 and TRBJ2-7; 10 nucleotides align to TRBD2. There are 19 residues in the CDR3. The germline V gene encodes CDR1 SGHRS and CDR2 YFSETQ. J gave up 0 bases and V 2 bases, and 14 bases lay outside the gene matches. The DNA of the CDR3 is TGCGCCAGCAGCTTTTCGTCGTCACTAGCGGGACTCAGCTCCTACGAGCAGTACTTC. Translated: CASSFSSSLAGLSSYEQYF.

The rearrangement links TRBV18 to TRBJ2-3; no clear D gene. This CDR3 has 12 residues. The germline V gene has CDR1 KGHSH and CDR2 LQKENI. The germline V and J ends were trimmed by 0 bases and 14 bases, with 12 bases remaining between them. The CDR3 coding sequence is TGTGCCAGCTCACCACCGGAGTCTAGGCTGTATTTT. This translates into CASSPPESRLYF.

This rearrangement joins TRBV28 to TRBJ1-4, with TRBD1 identical over 8 bases. Germline V lookup: CDR1 MDHEN, CDR2 SYDVKM. This CDR3 has 14 amino acids. V lost 6 bases to trimming and J lost 8 bases; unmatched junction nucleotides: 8. The CDR3 loop is CASRAGQGGEKLFF. CDR3 DNA: TGTGCCAGCAGGGCCGGACAGGGTGGGGAAAAACTGTTTTTT.

V and J are TRBV7-8 and TRBJ2-2; 10 bases map to TRBD1. V shed 5 bases, J shed 4 bases, and the junction held 10 bases outside the gene matches. Germline V gene sequence: CDR1 SGHVS, CDR2 FQNEAQ. The CDR3 consists of 17 residues. The CDR3 bases are TGTGCCAGCAGCCCGCCCGCCGGGACAGGGGTCACCGGGGAGCTGTTTTTT. Protein product: CASSPPAGTGVTGELFF.

The rearrangement links TRBV5-1 to TRBJ2-5; weak D call: TRBD2 (5 bases). This CDR3 is 13 amino acids long. CDR1 is SGHRS, CDR2 YFSETQ, per germline. V gave up 4 bases and J gave up 5 bases, with 12 bases separating them. The CDR3 spells CASSAGVEETQYF. CDR3 DNA: TGCGCCAGCAGCGCCGGGGTGGAGGAGACCCAGTACTTC.

This sequence joins TRBV28 and TRBJ1-2; D call uncertain. CDR3 length: 12 amino acids. Germline values: CDR1 MDHEN, CDR2 SYDVKM. V dropped 4 bases and J dropped 4 bases, with 7 bases sitting between them. This CDR3 reads CASSSGAYGYTF. The CDR3 nucleotides read TGTGCCAGCAGTTCTGGAGCCTATGGCTACACCTTC.

In this sample, this clone turned up once. This sequence joins TRBV19 and TRBJ2-3; TRBD2 matches at 7 bases. V trimming: 6 bases; J trimming: 8 bases; junction bases outside the gene matches: 5. This CDR3 is built from 12 residues. Looked up from germline, CDR1 is LNHDA and CDR2 is SQIVND (reference sequence). CDR3: CASSRSSGTQYF. In nucleotides, the CDR3 is TGTGCCAGTAGCCGTTCTAGCGGTACGCAGTATTTT.